The 2 T cell receptor beta chains below all came from one sample that was sequenced in a study of early T cells in non-severe SARS-CoV-2 infection. TCRdb processed the 5' RACE reads anew with MiXCR; each CDR3 protein has one entry. This repertoire shows about 22,000 distinct CDR3 sequences, approximately 4.4% found once; its top ten account for roughly 15%. The sample was whole blood. These receptors all stem from an adult who was a healthcare worker with PCR-confirmed SARS-CoV-2 infection or an uninfected control (not recorded which).

At least ten counts were recorded for this clonotype. V is TRBV2 and J is TRBJ1-5; no reliable D call. The CDR3 extends over 13 amino acids. Per germline, CDR1 SNHLY and CDR2 FYNNEI. V lost 6 bases, J lost 4 bases, and 10 bases lay in between. The CDR3 bases are TGTGCCAGCAGCCGAGAAACTAATCAGCCCCAGCATTTT. This gives the protein CASSRETNQPQHF. Filled out from reference TRBV2 and TRBJ1-5, the complete variable domain reads EPEVTQTPSHQVTQMGQEVILRCVPISNHLYFYWYRQILGQKVEFLVSFYNNEISEKSEIFDDQFSVERPDGSNFTLKIRSTKLEDSAMYFCASSRETNQPQHFGDGTRLSIL.

The chain has TRBV5-1 and TRBJ2-3; no firm D call. The CDR3 runs 15 residues. The germline V gene encodes CDR1 SGHRS and CDR2 YFSETQ. V lost 3 bases and J lost 4, with 15 bases in between. This CDR3 is CASSSGGVGSDTQYF. In DNA, the CDR3 is TGCGCCAGCAGCTCTGGTGGGGTCGGCTCAGATACGCAGTATTTT.